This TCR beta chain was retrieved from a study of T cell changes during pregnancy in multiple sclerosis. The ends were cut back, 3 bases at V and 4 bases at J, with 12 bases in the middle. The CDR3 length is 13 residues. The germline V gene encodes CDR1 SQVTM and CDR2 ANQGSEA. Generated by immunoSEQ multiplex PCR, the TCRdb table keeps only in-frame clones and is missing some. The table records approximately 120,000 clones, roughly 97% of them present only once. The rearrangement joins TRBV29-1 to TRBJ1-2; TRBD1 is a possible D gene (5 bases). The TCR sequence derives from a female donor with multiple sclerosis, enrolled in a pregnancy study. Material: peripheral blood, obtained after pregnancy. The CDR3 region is CSVDRAQGYGYTF. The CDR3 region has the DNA TGCAGCGTTGACAGGGCGCAAGGCTATGGCTACACCTTC.